These 30 T cell receptor beta chains share one sample of origin, sequenced in a study of control samples from healthy donors and cancer patients. Sequencing was performed with immunoSEQ multiplex PCR; in TCRdb, only in-frame clones are kept and a portion is missing. Of over 200,000 clones in the sample, around 79% were seen once. The material sequenced was PBMCs. Receptors were obtained from a woman aged 60-75 years with lung cancer.

This clone was observed at least ten times. The V call is TRBV4-1, the J call TRBJ1-3, with D perhaps matching TRBD1 (5 bases). Germline CDR1 reads MGHRA; CDR2 reads YSYEKL. This CDR3 is 14 amino acids long. V lost 3 bases and J 11 bases, leaving 17 bases between the germline ends. CDR3 sequence reads: CASSQRTTWAPIYF. For the CDR3, the DNA is TGCGCCAGCAGCCAGCGGACAACTTGGGCCCCCATATATTTT.

The chain couples TRBV27 to TRBJ2-7; the D gene is possibly TRBD2 (6 bases). Trimming left V 6 bases short and J 4 bases short, with 7 bases between. This CDR3 comprises 11 residues. Germline V gene lookup returns CDR1 MNHEY and CDR2 SMNVEV (reference sequence). The CDR3 region is CASRAGYEQYF. In DNA form, the CDR3 reads TGTGCCAGCAGGGCGGGGTACGAGCAGTACTTC.

This clone was observed a handful of times. The CDR3 loop reads CASSYRGSGNTIYF. Written as DNA, the CDR3 is TGTGCCAGCAGTTACAGGGGCTCTGGAAACACCATATATTTT. The chain couples TRBV6-5 to TRBJ1-3; TRBD1 is a possible D gene (5 bases). This CDR3 is built from 14 residues. Germline CDR1 and CDR2: MNHEY and SVGAGI. V was trimmed by 2 bases and J by 0 bases, leaving 5 bases between them.

This clone was recorded only once. The chain couples TRBV6-5 to TRBJ1-2; a weak D match, TRBD1 (5 bases). CDR1 and CDR2 (germline): MNHEY, SVGAGI. The CDR3 loop spans 16 amino acids. The V end was cut by 0 bases, the J end by 5 bases, with 16 bases between. The CDR3 region has the DNA TGTGCCAGCAGTTACTCGATGGTGGCAGGGATGTATGGCTACACCTTC. Its translation is CASSYSMVAGMYGYTF.

The gene calls are TRBV7-2 and TRBJ2-1; D gene uncertain. The CDR3 contains 16 residues. CDR1 is SGHTA and CDR2 is FQGNSA in the germline V gene. V was trimmed by 5 bases and J by 4 bases, leaving 18 bases between them. In DNA, the CDR3 is TGTGCCAGCAGCCCCCCGTTATTGCGTAAGTACAATGAGCAGTTCTTC. Protein sequence: CASSPPLLRKYNEQFF.

This clone has only a few counts. V usage is TRBV7-2 and J usage is TRBJ1-4; no reliable D call. Trimming removed 2 bases from V and 7 bases from J, with 8 bases in between. Per germline, CDR1 SGHTA and CDR2 FQGNSA. The CDR3 consists of 13 residues. CDR3 residues: CASSLIGGEKLFF. The CDR3 DNA follows: TGTGCCAGCAGCTTAATCGGCGGTGAAAAACTGTTTTTT.

CDR3 loop: CASNRPGAGNTIYF. The CDR3 nucleotides read TGCGCCAGCAACAGGCCAGGGGCTGGAAACACCATATATTTT. J is TRBJ1-3 and V is TRBV10-2, with D possibly being TRBD1 (6 bases). The germline gives CDR1 WSHSY, CDR2 SAAADI. The CDR3 sequence is 14 residues long. V was shortened by 7 bases and J by 2 bases, with 12 bases between the two germline ends.

The gene calls are TRBV10-3 and TRBJ2-7, with D perhaps being TRBD1 or TRBD2 (7 bases each). Germline V CDR1 and CDR2: ENHRY, SYGVKD. The CDR3 runs 16 residues. The V and J ends lost 11 bases and 4 bases respectively, with 27 bases between them. The CDR3 DNA reads TGTGCCTCTTGGGGACAGTTGGCGGGAGTCGAATACGAGCAGTACTTC. Encoded protein: CASWGQLAGVEYEQYF.

This chain uses TRBV20-1 with TRBJ2-3; D is undetermined. V lost 5 bases and J 3 bases, leaving 6 bases between the germline ends. CDR1 is DFQATT and CDR2 is SNEGSKA in the germline V gene (reference sequence). This CDR3 has 11 residues. Here the CDR3 reads CSAARTDTQYF. The CDR3 DNA follows: TGCAGTGCTGCGCGGACAGATACGCAGTATTTT.

This chain links TRBV6-5 with TRBJ1-2, with 10 bases fitting TRBD1. The CDR3 is 15 residues long. The V segment lost 6 bases and the J segment 5 bases; nucleotides outside the gene matches: 9. Germline V lookup: CDR1 MNHEY, CDR2 SVGAGI. The DNA for the CDR3 is TGTGCCAGCAGCCCGGGACAGGGGATTATGTATGGCTACACCTTC. It yields the protein CASSPGQGIMYGYTF.

The rearrangement joins TRBV5-4 to TRBJ2-3; the D is unclear. This CDR3 has 14 amino acids. V was trimmed by 4 bases and J by 6 bases, leaving 15 bases between them. Germline CDR1 reads SGHNT; CDR2 reads YYREEE (reference sequence). The CDR3, as DNA: TGTGCCAGCAGCCGTCCGGGCGGCTCGGATACGCAGTATTTT. Amino acid sequence: CASSRPGGSDTQYF.

The chain has TRBV3-1 (or the pseudogene TRBV3-2) and TRBJ2-5; 8 positions agree with TRBD2. Germline-derived CDR1 and CDR2 are LGHDT and YNNKEL (reference sequence). The CDR3 contains 13 residues. V lost 8 bases to trimming and J lost 4 bases; unmatched junction nucleotides: 6. The CDR3 protein is CASGPGGPETQYF. DNA of the CDR3: TGTGCCAGCGGTCCGGGGGGGCCAGAGACCCAGTACTTC.

The chain is built from TRBV5-1 and TRBJ1-2; D remains unclear. This CDR3 comprises 15 residues. Germline V gene data show CDR1 as SGHRS and CDR2 as YFSETQ. The V end lost 0 bases, the J end lost 0 bases, and 9 bases lay between the germline ends. The CDR3 region has the DNA TGCGCCAGCAGCTTGGGGACGGAATCTAACTATGGCTACACCTTC. Its translation: CASSLGTESNYGYTF.

The gene calls are TRBV2 and TRBJ1-1, with D possibly being TRBD1 (5 bases). CDR3 size: 14 residues. Per the germline V gene, CDR1 is SNHLY and CDR2 is FYNNEI. Trimming cost V 3 bases and J 3 bases, with 11 bases left between them. CDR3 coding DNA: TGTGCCAGCAGTGATGTGGGGGGGGACACTGAAGCTTTCTTT. Its translation is CASSDVGGDTEAFF.

V is TRBV6-5 and J is TRBJ2-7; D may correspond to TRBD1 or TRBD2 (5 bases each). CDR1 is MNHEY, CDR2 SVGAGI, per germline. There are 12 residues in the CDR3. V shed 2 bases and J shed 6 bases, with 8 bases lying between them. CDR3 in DNA: TGTGCCAGCAGTTACGGGGGAAGCGAGCAGTACTTC. It translates to CASSYGGSEQYF.

The chain employs TRBV29-1 and TRBJ2-4, with D possibly TRBD1 on 6 matching bases. V shed 2 bases and J shed 4 bases, with 12 bases lying between them. CDR3 size: 14 residues. Germline V gene sequence: CDR1 SQVTM, CDR2 ANQGSEA. The CDR3 bases are TGCAGCGTTGAAAGCGCGCAGGGGAAAAACATTCAGTACTTC. This translates into CSVESAQGKNIQYF.

The gene calls are TRBV27 and TRBJ1-6, with 10 nucleotides matching TRBD1. Germline values: CDR1 MNHEY, CDR2 SMNVEV (reference sequence). This CDR3 spans 14 amino acids. The trim removed 6 bases at V and 7 bases at J, leaving 3 bases unmatched. The CDR3 sequence is CASRSDRGNSPLHF. As DNA, the CDR3 is TGTGCCAGCAGATCGGACAGGGGGAATTCACCCCTCCACTTT.

The CDR3 sequence is CASSLMAGVNSPLHF. In nucleotides, the CDR3 is TGTGCCAGCAGCTTAATGGCCGGGGTCAATTCACCCCTCCACTTT. The J gene is TRBJ1-6, the V gene TRBV7-9; no firm D call. V was trimmed by 2 bases and J by 7 bases, leaving 12 bases between them. The CDR3 is 15 amino acids. Germline V lookup: CDR1 SEHNR, CDR2 FQNEAQ (reference sequence).

This clone has at least ten counts. The rearrangement links TRBV2 to TRBJ1-6, with 10 bases aligning to TRBD1. Germline CDR1 reads SNHLY; CDR2 reads FYNNEI. The length of the CDR3 is 17 residues. V lost 1 base to trimming and J lost 9 bases; unmatched junction nucleotides: 9. Here the CDR3 reads CASSEGLGTGAVSPLHF. The CDR3 region has the DNA TGTGCCAGCAGTGAAGGATTAGGGACAGGGGCGGTTTCACCCCTCCACTTT.

In its sample, this clone was seen a few times. The chain couples TRBV27 to TRBJ1-6, with D hard to call. Germline CDR1 is MNHEY and CDR2 is SMNVEV (reference sequence). The CDR3 runs to 12 residues. The ends were cut back, 8 bases at V and 6 bases at J, with 8 bases in the middle. Here the CDR3 reads CASSPANSPLHF. CDR3 sequence (DNA): TGTGCCAGCTCCCCGGCTAATTCACCCCTCCACTTT.

The chain recombines TRBV27 with TRBJ1-2; D possibly corresponds to TRBD1 (5 bases). In germline, CDR1 is MNHEY, CDR2 SMNVEV (reference sequence). Trimming removed 3 bases from V and 6 bases from J, with 11 bases in between. The CDR3 sequence is 13 residues long. CDR3 sequence reads: CASSFRGSDGYTF. CDR3 DNA sequence: TGTGCCAGCAGTTTTAGGGGATCGGATGGCTACACCTTC.

The rearrangement links TRBV2 to TRBJ2-1; possibly TRBD2 for D (5 bases). The CDR3 loop spans 13 amino acids. CDR1 is SNHLY, CDR2 FYNNEI, per germline. Trimming pared 8 bases from V and 5 bases from J, leaving 13 bases between. CDR3 residues: CASGREIDNEQFF. For the CDR3, the DNA is TGTGCCAGCGGTAGGGAGATCGACAATGAGCAGTTCTTC.

V is TRBV24-1 and J is TRBJ2-2, with TRBD2 matching 7 bases. Germline V CDR1 and CDR2: KGHDR, SFDVKD. This CDR3 is 16 amino acids long. The V segment lost 1 base and the J segment 1 base; nucleotides outside the gene matches: 2. CDR3 residues: CATSDFGRRNTGELFF. CDR3 in DNA: TGTGCCACCAGTGATTTCGGGAGGAGGAACACCGGGGAGCTGTTTTTT.

The rearrangement joins TRBV5-6 to TRBJ2-7, with D tentatively TRBD2 (6 bases). Germline lookup yields CDR1 SGHDT and CDR2 YYEEEE. Deletions cut 0 bases from V and 5 bases from J, with 15 bases between. This CDR3 is built from 15 residues. The CDR3 DNA follows: TGTGCCAGCAGCTTGGTGGACTACCAGGTTGACGAGCAGTACTTC. Protein sequence: CASSLVDYQVDEQYF.

As concerns this clone: A read error may produce the germline difference seen at one junction end. The chain recombines TRBV11-2 with TRBJ2-5; possibly TRBD1 for D (6 bases). In germline, CDR1 is SGHAT, CDR2 FQNNGV. This CDR3 contains 12 residues. The CDR3 sequence: CASSLPRGTPDF. The CDR3 DNA follows: TGTGCCAGCAGCTTGCCGAGGGGGACCCCCGACTTC.

The genes are TRBV3-1 (or the pseudogene TRBV3-2) and TRBJ1-6, with D perhaps TRBD1 (6 bases). Trimming left V 1 base short and J 7 bases short, with 11 bases between. This CDR3 comprises 15 residues. Germline V gives CDR1 LGHDT, CDR2 YNNKEL (reference sequence). The CDR3 loop is CASSQAAGVNSPLHF. Written as DNA, the CDR3 is TGTGCCAGCAGCCAAGCGGCAGGGGTCAATTCACCCCTCCACTTT.

This chain links TRBV10-3 with TRBJ2-5; no firm D call. V dropped 11 bases and J dropped 4 bases, with 11 bases sitting between them. The germline V gene encodes CDR1 ENHRY and CDR2 SYGVKD. CDR3 length: 11 residues. CDR3 nucleotide sequence: TGTGCCTCCGAGGAGAGAGAGACCCAGTACTTC. This translates into CASEERETQYF.

V usage is TRBV7-9 and J usage is TRBJ1-3; D is ambiguous. Trimming shortened V by 6 bases and J by 2 bases, and 11 bases separated the two germline ends. The CDR3 sequence is 14 residues long. Germline V CDR1 and CDR2: SEHNR, FQNEAQ (reference sequence). CDR3 DNA: TGTGCCAGCAGGGCGGGGTCTACTGGAAACACCATATATTTT. Translating gives CASRAGSTGNTIYF. Filled out from reference TRBV7-9 and TRBJ1-3, the complete variable domain reads DTGVSQNPRHKITKRGQNVTFRCDPISEHNRLYWYRQTLGQGPEFLTYFQNEAQLEKSRLLSDRFSAERPKGSFSTLEIQRTEQGDSAMYLCASRAGSTGNTIYFGEGSWLTVV.

The genes are TRBV18 and TRBJ2-7, with 7 bases fitting TRBD1. Germline assignment: CDR1 KGHSH and CDR2 LQKENI. J gave up 1 base and V 0 bases, and 0 bases lay outside the gene matches. The CDR3 totals 14 residues. CDR3 nucleotides: TGTGCCAGCTCACCACCGGGACAGTCCTACGAGCAGTACTTC. It yields the protein CASSPPGQSYEQYF.

This clone was observed once. V gene TRBV5-1 combines with J gene TRBJ1-6, with D perhaps TRBD1 (5 bases). CDR3 length: 15 residues. The V gene lost 4 bases and the J gene lost 10 bases, with 18 bases spanning the gap. Germline CDR1 SGHRS, CDR2 YFSETQ. CDR3 amino acids: CASSLQDLEGSPLHF. The CDR3, as DNA: TGCGCCAGCAGCCTACAGGACCTGGAGGGATCACCCCTCCACTTT.